This paragraph covers one T cell receptor beta chain sequence. The source of the sample is a study of blood T cell repertoires in COVID-19. Study background: Sites in the United States, Italy and Spain provided acute and convalescent COVID-19 samples.

Under the authors' procedure: Reference gene primer amplification yielded estimated nucleated cell counts. Assay used: immunoSEQ multiplex PCR; TCRdb lists only in-frame clones, some missing. From that table come the V and J calls and clone size; the DNA was used to work out D and trimming. The sample yields under 250,000 clones, 84% seen once. Source material: peripheral blood. This TCR came from a middle-aged man with active or convalescent COVID-19.

Here the CDR3 reads CATSSTSRDRYNEQFF. The CDR3 DNA is TGTGCCACCAGTTCAACCTCGCGGGACAGGTACAATGAGCAGTTCTTC. The V call is TRBV24-1, the J call TRBJ2-1; TRBD1 aligns across 8 bases. The V and J ends lost 6 bases and 4 bases, in that order; junction bases with no gene match: 10. The CDR3 has 16 residues. Germline CDR1 reads KGHDR; CDR2 reads SFDVKD.